A selection of T cell receptor beta chains follows, all from one sample in a study of T-cell memory formation after mild COVID-19. In TCRdb, the 5' RACE reads were re-called with MiXCR into one record per CDR3 protein. The sample lists approximately 290,000 distinct CDR3 sequences; about a sixth were seen once. Source material: PBMCs or a T cell subset sorted from them (not recorded which). The source of these receptors is a man between 18 and 35 years old who had mild COVID-19 (a few samples of this study predate the infection). Cell type and time point are not known. Both conserved end residues are part of each CDR3. A D gene is named only where the DNA matches it firmly. Not all rows give a size; the values are once, few, many and, for expanded clones, a class.

j_gene,abundance,len,v_gene,d_gene,CDR3nt,CDR3aa
TRBJ2-3,.,17,TRBV5-8,.,TGTGCCAGCAGCTTGAGAGCTGGGAACCAACTCACAGATACGCAGTATTTT,CASSLRAGNQLTDTQYF
TRBJ2-7,.,14,TRBV6-2/TRBV6-3,TRBD2,TGTGCCAGCAGTTACGAGACTAGCACCTACGAGCAGTACTTC,CASSYETSTYEQYF
TRBJ2-1,few,15,TRBV7-2,.,TGTGCCAGCAGCCCTCAGGGTTTCTCCTACAATGAGCAGTTCTTC,CASSPQGFSYNEQFF
TRBJ2-7,.,14,TRBV4-3,.,TGCGCCAGCAGCCAGGCTTGGGACTCCTACGAGCAGTACTTC,CASSQAWDSYEQYF
TRBJ2-7,.,11,TRBV7-9,.,TGTGCCAGCGACTGGGGTAACGAGCAGTACTTC,CASDWGNEQYF
TRBJ2-3,.,14,TRBV20-1,.,TGCAGTGCAGAGCTAAGAGGGCGTCGGGATACGCAGTATTTT,CSAELRGRRDTQYF
TRBJ1-2,many,15,TRBV4-3,.,TGCGCCAGCAGCCAAGTGGGGGGTATCAACTATGGCTACACCTTC,CASSQVGGINYGYTF
TRBJ2-5,many,14,TRBV7-2,TRBD2,TGTGCCAGCAGCTTGGGACTAGCCGCAGAGACCCAGTACTTC,CASSLGLAAETQYF
TRBJ2-3,.,16,TRBV12-5,.,TGTGCTAGTTCTTTTTTACGTAGAGCGGACACAGATACGCAGTATTTT,CASSFLRRADTDTQYF
TRBJ2-1,.,12,TRBV6-5,TRBD2,TGTGCCAGCAGTTGGCGGGGGGCTGAGCAGTTCTTC,CASSWRGAEQFF
TRBJ2-5,many,11,TRBV7-2,TRBD1,TGTGCCAGCAGCTGGAAGGACAGGCCCATCTTC,CASSWKDRPIF
TRBJ2-2,few,15,TRBV5-4,.,TGTGCCAGCAGCTTCGGGGGGCCTTACACCGGGGAGCTGTTTTTT,CASSFGGPYTGELFF
TRBJ1-2,many,13,TRBV20-1,.,.,CSAPRDFGAGYTF
TRBJ2-4,few,13,TRBV7-2,TRBD1,TGTGCCAGCAGTTCTAATCCCCGGGACAGGGGTTGTTTC,CASSSNPRDRGCF
TRBJ2-7,.,13,TRBV25-1,.,TGTGCCAGCAGTGCCACCCGGACCTCCGAGCAGTACTTC,CASSATRTSEQYF
TRBJ2-1,few,16,TRBV20-1,TRBD1,TGCAGTGCTCCCGGACAGGGGATTTTAACCTACAATGAGCAGTTCTTC,CSAPGQGILTYNEQFF
TRBJ2-3,few,13,TRBV12-3/TRBV12-4,.,TGTGCCAGCAGCCCCCTGGCTGGAGATACGCAGTATTTT,CASSPLAGDTQYF
TRBJ1-6,few,13,TRBV6-2/TRBV6-3,.,TGTGCCAGCAATAATTTAAAGAAATCACCCCTCCACTTT,CASNNLKKSPLHF
TRBJ1-2,few,17,TRBV4-3,.,TGCGCCAGCAGCCCGTGGGGACCGGACGGTAATAAGGACGGCTACACCTTC,CASSPWGPDGNKDGYTF
TRBJ1-2,.,13,TRBV11-2,.,TGTGCCAGCAGCTTCGATTCCTCCGCGGGCTACACCTTC,CASSFDSSAGYTF
TRBJ2-1,.,16,TRBV9,.,TGTGCCAGCAGCGTGATGGGGGTCTCGACCTACAATGAGCAGTTCTTC,CASSVMGVSTYNEQFF
TRBJ1-6,many,15,TRBV5-1,TRBD1,TGCGCCAGCAGCCTACGGACAGGGTATAATTCACCCCTCCACTTT,CASSLRTGYNSPLHF
TRBJ1-1,.,16,TRBV25-1,.,TGTGCCAGCAGTGAATCAGGACAGAGGATGAACACTGAAGCTTTCTTT,CASSESGQRMNTEAFF
TRBJ1-1,.,15,TRBV4-1,.,TGCGCCAGCAGCCAGGGGACGGGAGGGAAGAATGAAGCTTTCTTT,CASSQGTGGKNEAFF
TRBJ1-5,few,18,TRBV20-1,.,TGCAGTGCTAGAGGCAGGGGCTGGACCAATTTGGGCAATCAGCCCCAGCATTTT,CSARGRGWTNLGNQPQHF
TRBJ1-4,few,14,TRBV4-3,TRBD1,TGCGCCAGCAGCCAGGGACAGGGGATAGAAAAACTGTTTTTT,CASSQGQGIEKLFF
TRBJ2-1,few,19,TRBV6-2/TRBV6-3,TRBD2,TGTGCCAGCAGTTACTCAACTAGCGGGGGCCTGAGCTCCTACAATGAGCAGTTCTTC,CASSYSTSGGLSSYNEQFF
TRBJ2-5,few,14,TRBV7-2,TRBD2,TGTGCCAGCAGGACTAGCGGGATCCAAGAGACCCAGTACTTC,CASRTSGIQETQYF
TRBJ2-2,many,14,TRBV5-1,.,TGCGCCAGCAGCTTCCAACAGGGCTCCGGGGAGCTGTTTTTT,CASSFQQGSGELFF
TRBJ1-2,.,13,TRBV20-1,.,TGCAGTGCTAGAGATTACGAAGAGCATGGCTACACCTTC,CSARDYEEHGYTF
TRBJ2-2,many,16,TRBV11-2,.,TGTGCCAGCAGCGGCAGGGGAAGGGGAGTCACCGGGGAGCTGTTTTTT,CASSGRGRGVTGELFF
TRBJ1-6,few,15,TRBV7-2,.,TGTGCCAGCAGTCGAGGACAGATCGTCAATTCACCCCTCCACTTT,CASSRGQIVNSPLHF
TRBJ2-3,.,15,TRBV4-2,.,TGTGCCAGCAGCGCGAGGGGGTCAGACACAGATACGCAGTATTTT,CASSARGSDTDTQYF
TRBJ1-3,few,15,TRBV12-3/TRBV12-4,.,TGTGCCAGCAGTCTAAACAGGGAGTCTGGAAACACCATATATTTT,CASSLNRESGNTIYF
TRBJ1-2,.,14,TRBV20-1,.,TGCAGTGCTAGGGTCGCCAGTTTCAACTATGGCTACACCTTC,CSARVASFNYGYTF
TRBJ2-3,few,20,TRBV4-2,TRBD2,TGTGCCAGCAGCCGCGGAATCGGACTAGCGGGGGGGTTGGGCACAGATACGCAGTATTTT,CASSRGIGLAGGLGTDTQYF
TRBJ2-2,few,17,TRBV7-2,.,TGTGCCAGCAGCCCCCTAGGGACTTTCGCGAACACCGGGGAGCTGTTTTTT,CASSPLGTFANTGELFF
TRBJ2-3,.,16,TRBV24-1,TRBD2,TGTGCCACCAGTGATAAGCGGGGGGGTGGGACAGATACGCAGTATTTT,CATSDKRGGGTDTQYF
TRBJ2-1,few,14,TRBV4-1,.,TGCGCCAGCTCCCCAGGTGCAGGGAACAATGAGCAGTTCTTC,CASSPGAGNNEQFF
TRBJ2-2,.,17,TRBV11-2,.,TGTGCCAGCAGCTTAGACAGTTGGGCGGCGAACACCGGGGAGCTGTTTTTT,CASSLDSWAANTGELFF
TRBJ2-1,few,14,TRBV20-1,.,TGCAGTGCTAGTAACGAGGGAATCTACAATGAGCAGTTCTTC,CSASNEGIYNEQFF
TRBJ2-5,.,15,TRBV11-2,TRBD2,TGTGCCAGCAGCTCCCGGGAGGCCCACGAAGAGACCCAGTACTTC,CASSSREAHEETQYF
TRBJ1-2,many,14,TRBV12-3/TRBV12-4,TRBD1,TGTGCCAGCAGTTCCGGACAGGGGGCATATGGCTACACCTTC,CASSSGQGAYGYTF
TRBJ1-1,few,15,TRBV6-5,.,TGTGCCAGCAGTTACAGGTCGGCAGGGGCCACTGAAGCTTTCTTT,CASSYRSAGATEAFF
TRBJ2-3,.,15,TRBV7-2,.,TGTGCCAGCAGCTTACGGGACCACGGGGGAGATACGCAGTATTTT,CASSLRDHGGDTQYF
TRBJ2-1,.,16,TRBV7-3,TRBD1,TGTGCCAGCAGCTTATCGTCGGGACAGGGGGCGGGTGAGCAGTTCTTC,CASSLSSGQGAGEQFF